This is a list of T cell receptor beta chains from one sample in a study of lymphopenia after photon versus proton radiotherapy. Libraries were prepared by immunoSEQ multiplex PCR; TCRdb keeps only in-frame clonotypes and omits some of them. Among roughly 30,000 clones, about four fifths were seen once, and the ten largest hold approximately 31%. Sequenced here: peripheral blood, sampled from a patient treated with photon-based radiotherapy. These receptor sequences come from a man in his fifties or sixties with gastric cancer. Both conserved end residues are part of each CDR3. Each record gives: J gene, V gene, clone size, D gene, CDR3 length, CDR3 DNA, CDR3 protein. The D gene is left open where the match is weak. Clone size appears in some rows only: once, few, many, or a class for an expanded clone.

j_gene: TRBJ1-5
v_gene: TRBV19
abundance: .
d_gene: .
len: 14
CDR3nt: TGTGCCAGTAGTATAAAGGCCACCAATCAGCCCCAGCATTTT
CDR3aa: CASSIKATNQPQHF

j_gene: TRBJ1-4
v_gene: TRBV7-6
abundance: .
d_gene: TRBD1
len: 18
CDR3nt: TGTGCCAGCAGCTTAGTAAGCGACGACAGGGGGTTTACTGAAAAACTGTTTTTT
CDR3aa: CASSLVSDDRGFTEKLFF

j_gene: TRBJ2-7
v_gene: TRBV6-6
abundance: .
d_gene: .
len: 13
CDR3nt: TGTGCCAGCAGTCTCGGCAGATCCTACGAGCAGTACTTC
CDR3aa: CASSLGRSYEQYF

j_gene: TRBJ2-3
v_gene: TRBV11-2
abundance: once
d_gene: .
len: 11
CDR3nt: TGTGCCAGCAGCCTGGCAGATACGCAGTATTTT
CDR3aa: CASSLADTQYF

j_gene: TRBJ2-3
v_gene: TRBV7-6
abundance: .
d_gene: .
len: 13
CDR3nt: TGTGCCAGCAGCCGAGGGGCCACAGATACGCAGTATTTT
CDR3aa: CASSRGATDTQYF

j_gene: TRBJ1-1
v_gene: TRBV7-8
abundance: few
d_gene: .
len: 12
CDR3nt: TGTGCCAGCAGCTTGCCACAGGCTAGGGCTTTCTTT
CDR3aa: CASSLPQARAFF

j_gene: TRBJ2-5
v_gene: TRBV14
abundance: few
d_gene: .
len: 14
CDR3nt: TGTGCCAGCAGCCAATGGGGCAGTCAAGAGACCCAGTACTTC
CDR3aa: CASSQWGSQETQYF

j_gene: TRBJ2-2
v_gene: TRBV7-3
abundance: .
d_gene: .
len: 16
CDR3nt: TGTGCCAGCAGCTTAACAGCACAGGGAGGCACCGGGGAGCTGTTTTTT
CDR3aa: CASSLTAQGGTGELFF

j_gene: TRBJ2-7
v_gene: TRBV27
abundance: .
d_gene: TRBD1
len: 14
CDR3nt: TGTGCCAGCATCGGTCCAGGGGGCTGGTACGAGCAGTACTTC
CDR3aa: CASIGPGGWYEQYF

j_gene: TRBJ2-5
v_gene: TRBV4-1
abundance: .
d_gene: TRBD2
len: 15
CDR3nt: TGCGCCAGCAGCCACTCCGGACTAGTGGGAGAGACCCAGTACTTC
CDR3aa: CASSHSGLVGETQYF

j_gene: TRBJ1-2
v_gene: TRBV4-1
abundance: .
d_gene: .
len: 15
CDR3nt: TGCGCCAGCAGCCAAGATGGGCAGGATACCTATGGCTACACCTTC
CDR3aa: CASSQDGQDTYGYTF

j_gene: TRBJ1-1
v_gene: TRBV29-1
abundance: .
d_gene: .
len: 14
CDR3nt: TGCAGCGTTGAGGGCATTTCCGTAGGCACTGAAGCTTTCTTT
CDR3aa: CSVEGISVGTEAFF

j_gene: TRBJ1-6
v_gene: TRBV7-8
abundance: .
d_gene: TRBD1
len: 16
CDR3nt: TGTGCCAGCAGCTCTAATCCCGGACAGGGGAGTTCACCCCTCCACTTT
CDR3aa: CASSSNPGQGSSPLHF

j_gene: TRBJ2-7
v_gene: TRBV27
abundance: .
d_gene: TRBD1
len: 15
CDR3nt: TGTGCCAGCAAAAAAACCGGGACAGGGGCCTACGAGCAGTACTTC
CDR3aa: CASKKTGTGAYEQYF

j_gene: TRBJ2-1
v_gene: TRBV29-1
abundance: .
d_gene: .
len: 13
CDR3nt: TGCAGCGCCCGAGGATTTAACTACAATGAGCAGTTCTTC
CDR3aa: CSARGFNYNEQFF

j_gene: TRBJ1-5
v_gene: TRBV27
abundance: .
d_gene: .
len: 15
CDR3nt: TGTGCCAGCACCACCCACGCAGGGGTCGGGCAGCCCCAGCATTTT
CDR3aa: CASTTHAGVGQPQHF

j_gene: TRBJ2-1
v_gene: TRBV5-1
abundance: .
d_gene: TRBD2
len: 15
CDR3nt: TGCGCCAGCAGCTTGGCTAGCGGGGGGATATATGAGCAGTTCTTC
CDR3aa: CASSLASGGIYEQFF

j_gene: TRBJ2-7
v_gene: TRBV19
abundance: .
d_gene: TRBD2
len: 14
CDR3nt: TGTGCCAGTAGCCCCGGGACTAGCGGCTACGAGCAGTACTTC
CDR3aa: CASSPGTSGYEQYF

j_gene: TRBJ2-1
v_gene: TRBV20-1
abundance: .
d_gene: .
len: 10
CDR3nt: TGCAGTGCTGTATACAATGAGCAGTTCTTC
CDR3aa: CSAVYNEQFF

j_gene: TRBJ2-3
v_gene: TRBV5-1
abundance: .
d_gene: .
len: 17
CDR3nt: TGCGCCAGCAGCGATTCTGCGAGAGGGGTTGGCACAGATACGCAGTATTTT
CDR3aa: CASSDSARGVGTDTQYF

j_gene: TRBJ2-2
v_gene: TRBV7-7
abundance: .
d_gene: .
len: 15
CDR3nt: TGTGCCAGCAGTCCGGACACTTCGAACACCGGGGAGCTGTTTTTT
CDR3aa: CASSPDTSNTGELFF

j_gene: TRBJ2-3
v_gene: TRBV5-4
abundance: .
d_gene: .
len: 14
CDR3nt: TGTGCCAGCAGCCCGAGGGGGGCTCGAGATACGCAGTATTTT
CDR3aa: CASSPRGARDTQYF

j_gene: TRBJ1-4
v_gene: TRBV7-3
abundance: .
d_gene: .
len: 13
CDR3nt: TGTGCCAGCAGCCCCAGTGCTAATGAAAAACTGTTTTTT
CDR3aa: CASSPSANEKLFF

j_gene: TRBJ2-2
v_gene: TRBV10-3
abundance: .
d_gene: TRBD1
len: 14
CDR3nt: TGTGCCATCGGACAGGGGGTAATGAACGGGGAGCTGTTTTTT
CDR3aa: CAIGQGVMNGELFF

j_gene: TRBJ1-5
v_gene: TRBV18
abundance: once
d_gene: TRBD1
len: 13
CDR3nt: TGTGCCAGCTCAGGGACAGGGGTTGAGCCCCAGCATTTT
CDR3aa: CASSGTGVEPQHF

j_gene: TRBJ2-6
v_gene: TRBV30
abundance: .
d_gene: TRBD1
len: 17
CDR3nt: TGTGCCTGGAGTGCAGGGGGCTATAGCTCTGGGGCCAACGTCCTGACTTTC
CDR3aa: CAWSAGGYSSGANVLTF

j_gene: TRBJ2-6
v_gene: TRBV5-4
abundance: .
d_gene: TRBD1
len: 15
CDR3nt: TGTGCCAGTCACAGGGGTTCCTCTGGGGCCAACGTCCTGACTTTC
CDR3aa: CASHRGSSGANVLTF

j_gene: TRBJ1-2
v_gene: TRBV5-1
abundance: .
d_gene: .
len: 15
CDR3nt: TGCGCCAGCAGCTTAGGAGGGAACCTTCTCTATGGCTACACCTTC
CDR3aa: CASSLGGNLLYGYTF

j_gene: TRBJ2-1
v_gene: TRBV4-3
abundance: .
d_gene: TRBD2
len: 16
CDR3nt: TGCGCCAGCAGCCGCCTAGCGGGGGGGTTGGACAATGAGCAGTTCTTC
CDR3aa: CASSRLAGGLDNEQFF

j_gene: TRBJ1-1
v_gene: TRBV10-3
abundance: .
d_gene: .
len: 15
CDR3nt: TGTGCCATCAGTGAGCTGGGGGCGGAGAACACTGAAGCTTTCTTT
CDR3aa: CAISELGAENTEAFF

j_gene: TRBJ2-5
v_gene: TRBV30
abundance: .
d_gene: .
len: 12
CDR3nt: TGTGCCTGGAGTGGTCCGGGTGAGACCCAGTACTTC
CDR3aa: CAWSGPGETQYF

j_gene: TRBJ1-6
v_gene: TRBV7-2
abundance: .
d_gene: .
len: 18
CDR3nt: TGTGCCAGCAGCTTTTTACGGCCTGGGAGCTCCTATAATTCACCCCTCCACTTT
CDR3aa: CASSFLRPGSSYNSPLHF

j_gene: TRBJ2-3
v_gene: TRBV13
abundance: .
d_gene: .
len: 16
CDR3nt: TGTGCCAGCAGCATCAAACGGGGACCCGACACAGATACGCAGTATTTT
CDR3aa: CASSIKRGPDTDTQYF

j_gene: TRBJ1-6
v_gene: TRBV4-3
abundance: few
d_gene: .
len: 14
CDR3nt: TGCGCCAGCAGCCAGAGTAGGGGGGTTTCACCCCTCCACTTT
CDR3aa: CASSQSRGVSPLHF

j_gene: TRBJ1-1
v_gene: TRBV4-1
abundance: .
d_gene: .
len: 14
CDR3nt: TGCGCCAGCAGCCAAGATACGTACAGCACTGAAGCTTTCTTT
CDR3aa: CASSQDTYSTEAFF

j_gene: TRBJ1-2
v_gene: TRBV7-9
abundance: .
d_gene: .
len: 15
CDR3nt: TGTGCCAGCAGCTTAGTGGCCCTAACTAACTATGGCTACACCTTC
CDR3aa: CASSLVALTNYGYTF

j_gene: TRBJ2-2
v_gene: TRBV10-2
abundance: .
d_gene: .
len: 13
CDR3nt: TGCGCCAGCAGTGAAGTAGACAGCGGGGAGCTGTTTTTT
CDR3aa: CASSEVDSGELFF

j_gene: TRBJ2-2
v_gene: TRBV9
abundance: .
d_gene: .
len: 13
CDR3nt: TGTGCCAGCAGCGCCCAGGGAACCGGGGAGCTGTTTTTT
CDR3aa: CASSAQGTGELFF

j_gene: TRBJ1-5
v_gene: TRBV15
abundance: few
d_gene: .
len: 14
CDR3nt: TGTGCCACCGAAGGGAGCTTTAGCAATCAGCCCCAGCATTTT
CDR3aa: CATEGSFSNQPQHF

j_gene: TRBJ1-3
v_gene: TRBV10-1
abundance: .
d_gene: .
len: 16
CDR3nt: TGCGCCAGCAGCCGACAAGCAGGACAGCGAGGAAACACCATATATTTT
CDR3aa: CASSRQAGQRGNTIYF

j_gene: TRBJ2-7
v_gene: TRBV6-5
abundance: .
d_gene: .
len: 12
CDR3nt: TGTGCCAGCAGTAACAGGGTCTACGAGCAGTACTTC
CDR3aa: CASSNRVYEQYF

j_gene: TRBJ1-2
v_gene: TRBV14
abundance: once
d_gene: TRBD1
len: 15
CDR3nt: TGTGCCAGCAGCCGCTCACAGGGGGCGCGTTTCGGCTACACCTTC
CDR3aa: CASSRSQGARFGYTF

j_gene: TRBJ2-5
v_gene: TRBV7-8
abundance: .
d_gene: .
len: 13
CDR3nt: TGTGCCAGCAGCTTACACAGGCAAGAGACCCAGTACTTC
CDR3aa: CASSLHRQETQYF

j_gene: TRBJ2-1
v_gene: TRBV4-1
abundance: .
d_gene: .
len: 14
CDR3nt: TGCGCCAGCAGCCAAGGTGTACGCTACAATGAGCAGTTCTTC
CDR3aa: CASSQGVRYNEQFF

j_gene: TRBJ2-3
v_gene: TRBV10-3
abundance: .
d_gene: TRBD2
len: 13
CDR3nt: TGTGCCATCAGGGGACTAGATCGTAATACGCAGTATTTT
CDR3aa: CAIRGLDRNTQYF

j_gene: TRBJ2-5
v_gene: TRBV6-1
abundance: .
d_gene: TRBD2
len: 16
CDR3nt: TGTGCCAGCAGTGAGCCGGGGGGGCTTCATCGGGAGACCCAGTACTTC
CDR3aa: CASSEPGGLHRETQYF

j_gene: TRBJ2-5
v_gene: TRBV4-1
abundance: .
d_gene: TRBD1
len: 13
CDR3nt: TGCGCCAGCAGCCCAGGGACAGGTTTCACCCAGTACTTC
CDR3aa: CASSPGTGFTQYF

j_gene: TRBJ1-2
v_gene: TRBV5-5
abundance: .
d_gene: .
len: 14
CDR3nt: TGTGCCAGCAGCTTGGAGGTCAGTCACTATGGCTACACCTTC
CDR3aa: CASSLEVSHYGYTF

j_gene: TRBJ2-3
v_gene: TRBV7-7
abundance: few
d_gene: TRBD2
len: 14
CDR3nt: TGTGCCAGCAGCTTGCTAGCGGGGGCAGATACGCAGTATTTT
CDR3aa: CASSLLAGADTQYF